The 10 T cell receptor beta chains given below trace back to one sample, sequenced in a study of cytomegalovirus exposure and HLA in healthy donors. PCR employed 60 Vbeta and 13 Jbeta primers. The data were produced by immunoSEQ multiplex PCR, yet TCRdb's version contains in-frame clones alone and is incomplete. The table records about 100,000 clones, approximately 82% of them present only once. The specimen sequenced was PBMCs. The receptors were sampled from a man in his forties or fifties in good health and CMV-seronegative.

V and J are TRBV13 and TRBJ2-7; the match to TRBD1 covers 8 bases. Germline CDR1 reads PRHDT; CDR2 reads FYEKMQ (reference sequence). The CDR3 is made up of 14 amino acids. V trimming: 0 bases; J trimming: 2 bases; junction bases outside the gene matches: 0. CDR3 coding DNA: TGTGCCAGCAGCTTAGGGGACAGGGCCTACGAGCAGTACTTC. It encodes CASSLGDRAYEQYF.

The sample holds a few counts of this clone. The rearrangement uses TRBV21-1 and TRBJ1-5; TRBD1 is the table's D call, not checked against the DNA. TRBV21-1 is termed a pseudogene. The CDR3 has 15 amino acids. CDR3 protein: CASSVAGATNQPQHF. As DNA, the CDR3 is TGTGCCAGCAGCGTGGCAGGGGCCACCAATCAGCCCCAGCATTTT.

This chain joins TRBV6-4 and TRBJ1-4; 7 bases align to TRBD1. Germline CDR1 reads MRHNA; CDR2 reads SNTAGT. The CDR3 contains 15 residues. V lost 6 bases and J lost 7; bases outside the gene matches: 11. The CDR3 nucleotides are TGTGCCAGCAGCGCACGAGAGGGGGCTGGTGAAAAACTGTTTTTT. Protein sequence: CASSAREGAGEKLFF.

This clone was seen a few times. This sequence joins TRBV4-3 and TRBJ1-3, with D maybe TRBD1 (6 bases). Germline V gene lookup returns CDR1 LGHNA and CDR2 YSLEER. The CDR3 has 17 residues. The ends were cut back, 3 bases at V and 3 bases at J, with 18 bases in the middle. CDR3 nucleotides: TGCGCCAGCAGCCAGGTGATAGACAGGTCGGGTGGAAACACCATATATTTT. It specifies CASSQVIDRSGGNTIYF.

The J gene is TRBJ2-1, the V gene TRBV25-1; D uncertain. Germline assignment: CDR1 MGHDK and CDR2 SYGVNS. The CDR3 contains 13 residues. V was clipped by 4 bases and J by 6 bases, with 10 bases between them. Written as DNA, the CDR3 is TGTGCCAGCAGTGGAGTCACGGGCAATGAGCAGTTCTTC. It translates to CASSGVTGNEQFF. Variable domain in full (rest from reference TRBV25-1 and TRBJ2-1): EADIYQTPRYLVIGTGKKITLECSQTMGHDKMYWYQQDPGMELHLIHYSYGVNSTEKGDLSSESTVSRIRTEHFPLTLESARPSHTSQYLCASSGVTGNEQFFGPGTRLTVL.

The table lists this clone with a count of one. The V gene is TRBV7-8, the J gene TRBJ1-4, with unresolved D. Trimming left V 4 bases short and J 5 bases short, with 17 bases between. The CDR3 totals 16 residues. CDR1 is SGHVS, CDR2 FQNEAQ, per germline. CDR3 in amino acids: CASSSYDTTSNEKLFF. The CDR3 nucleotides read TGTGCCAGCAGCTCATATGACACAACCTCAAATGAAAAACTGTTTTTT. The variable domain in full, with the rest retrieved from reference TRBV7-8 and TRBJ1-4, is GAGVSQSPRYKVAKRGQDVALRCDPISGHVSLFWYQQALGQGPEFLTYFQNEAQLDKSGLPSDRFFAERPEGSVSTLKIQRTQQEDSAVYLCASSSYDTTSNEKLFFGSGTQLSVL.

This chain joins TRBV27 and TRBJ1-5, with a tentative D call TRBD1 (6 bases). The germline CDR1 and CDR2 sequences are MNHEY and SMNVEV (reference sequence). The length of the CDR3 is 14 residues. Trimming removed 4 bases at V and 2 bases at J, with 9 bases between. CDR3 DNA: TGTGCCAGCAGTTCCAGACAGGGCAATCAGCCCCAGCATTTT. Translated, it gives CASSSRQGNQPQHF.

CDR3 sequence reads: CASSSGRWNQPQHF. As DNA, the CDR3 is TGTGCCAGCTCATCCGGGAGGTGGAATCAGCCCCAGCATTTT. The J gene is TRBJ1-5, the V gene TRBV18; no definite D call. Germline V gives CDR1 KGHSH, CDR2 LQKENI. The ends were cut back, 5 bases at V and 4 bases at J, with 12 bases in the middle. The CDR3 sequence is 14 residues long.

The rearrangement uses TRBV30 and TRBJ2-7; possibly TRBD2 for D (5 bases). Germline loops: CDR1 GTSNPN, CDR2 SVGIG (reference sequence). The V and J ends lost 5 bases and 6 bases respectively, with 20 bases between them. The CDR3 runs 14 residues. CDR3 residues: CAWRSDSPRVEQYF. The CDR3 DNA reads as TGTGCCTGGCGCTCGGACTCGCCTAGGGTCGAGCAGTACTTC.

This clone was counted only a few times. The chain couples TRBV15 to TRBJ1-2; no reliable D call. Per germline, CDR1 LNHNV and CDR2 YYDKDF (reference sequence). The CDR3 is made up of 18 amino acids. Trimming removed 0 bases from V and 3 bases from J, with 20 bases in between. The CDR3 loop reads CATSRDRGSTFLYYGYTF. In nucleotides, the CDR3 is TGTGCCACCAGCAGAGATCGAGGGTCAACTTTCCTCTACTATGGCTACACCTTC.